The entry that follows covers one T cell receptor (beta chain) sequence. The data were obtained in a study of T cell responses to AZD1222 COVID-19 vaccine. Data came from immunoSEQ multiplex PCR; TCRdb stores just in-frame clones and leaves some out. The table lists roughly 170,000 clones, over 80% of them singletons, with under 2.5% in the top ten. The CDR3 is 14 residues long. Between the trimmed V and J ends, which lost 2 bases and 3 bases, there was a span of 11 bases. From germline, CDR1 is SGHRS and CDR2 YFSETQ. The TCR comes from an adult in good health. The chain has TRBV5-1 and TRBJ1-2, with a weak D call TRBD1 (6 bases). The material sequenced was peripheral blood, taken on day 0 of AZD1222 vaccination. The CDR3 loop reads CASSFGAGDYGYTF. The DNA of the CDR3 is TGCGCCAGCAGCTTTGGTGCAGGGGACTATGGCTACACCTTC. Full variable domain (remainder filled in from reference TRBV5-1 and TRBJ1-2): KAGVTQTPRYLIKTRGQQVTLSCSPISGHRSVSWYQQTPGQGLQFLFEYFSETQRNKGNFPGRFSGRQFSNSRSEMNVSTLELGDSALYLCASSFGAGDYGYTFGSGTRLTVV.